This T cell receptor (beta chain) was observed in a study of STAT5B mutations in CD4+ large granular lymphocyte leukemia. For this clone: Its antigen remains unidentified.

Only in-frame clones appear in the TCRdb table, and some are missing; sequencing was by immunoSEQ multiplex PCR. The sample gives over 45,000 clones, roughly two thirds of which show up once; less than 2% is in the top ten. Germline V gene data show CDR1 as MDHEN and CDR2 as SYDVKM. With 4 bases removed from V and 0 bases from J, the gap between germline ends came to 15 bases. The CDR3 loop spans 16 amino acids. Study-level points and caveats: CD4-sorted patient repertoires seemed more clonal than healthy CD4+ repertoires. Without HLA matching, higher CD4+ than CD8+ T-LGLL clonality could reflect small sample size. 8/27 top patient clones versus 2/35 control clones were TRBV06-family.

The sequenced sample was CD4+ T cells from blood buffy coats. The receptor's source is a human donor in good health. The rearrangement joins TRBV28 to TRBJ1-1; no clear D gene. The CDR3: CASSSSHRLMNTEAFF. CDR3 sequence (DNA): TGTGCCAGCAGTTCCAGCCACAGATTGATGAACACTGAAGCTTTCTTT.